A single sample is the source of the 4 T cell receptor beta chains below, sequenced in a study of T cell responses to AZD1222 COVID-19 vaccine. Here immunoSEQ multiplex PCR was the method, and the copy in TCRdb shows in-frame clones only, minus some. The table lists 95,000 to 150,000 clones, approximately 92% of them singletons. This specimen was peripheral blood, taken on day 0 of AZD1222 vaccination. Receptors were obtained from an adult in good health.

The chain links TRBV19 to TRBJ1-1; possibly TRBD1 for D (5 bases). Germline V gives CDR1 LNHDA, CDR2 SQIVND (reference sequence). This CDR3 is 15 amino acids long. V was trimmed by 5 bases and J by 6 bases, leaving 19 bases between them. CDR3 region: CASSSNTRGRAEAFF. CDR3 DNA: TGTGCCAGTAGTTCAAACACCCGGGGGAGGGCTGAAGCTTTCTTT.

The chain couples TRBV4-1 to TRBJ1-5, with D perhaps TRBD1 (5 bases). The CDR3 length is 13 residues. Trimming pared 1 base from V and 4 bases from J, leaving 5 bases between. The germline V gene encodes CDR1 MGHRA and CDR2 YSYEKL. The CDR3 DNA is TGCGCCAGCAGCCAAGGGGGGAATCAGCCCCAGCATTTT. This sequence encodes CASSQGGNQPQHF.

V is TRBV5-6 and J is TRBJ2-7; perhaps TRBD1 as D (5 bases). The CDR3 consists of 15 residues. Germline V CDR1 and CDR2: SGHDT, YYEEEE. V was pared by 4 bases and J by 3 bases, with 17 bases between. The CDR3 DNA reads TGTGCCAGCAGCCTTCTAACGACAGCGCACTACGAGCAGTACTTC. Translating gives CASSLLTTAHYEQYF.

The chain is built from TRBV2 and TRBJ1-2, with TRBD1 matching 7 bases. The CDR3 has 13 amino acids. Trimming removed 3 bases from V and 6 bases from J; junction bases left unmatched: 4. In germline, CDR1 is SNHLY, CDR2 FYNNEI. CDR3 residues: CASSDQGVDGYTF. CDR3 DNA: TGTGCCAGCAGTGACCAGGGGGTAGATGGCTACACCTTC.